Below, 2 T cell receptor beta chains from the same sample are listed, as sequenced in a study of cytomegalovirus exposure and HLA in healthy donors. The protocol was immunoSEQ multiplex PCR, while the TCRdb copy is restricted to in-frame clones and leaves out a portion. Of some 180,000 clones in the sample, around 80% were seen once. Material: PBMCs. The receptors were gathered from a young woman in good health and CMV-seronegative.

The genes are TRBV30 and TRBJ2-2, with D possibly being TRBD2 (6 bases). V lost 3 bases and J lost 3, with 17 bases in between. The germline V gene has CDR1 GTSNPN and CDR2 SVGIG (reference sequence). There are 16 residues in the CDR3. The CDR3 DNA follows: TGTGCCTGGAGCTTGCGGGACCTGGGCGACACCGGGGAGCTGTTTTTT. Translated: CAWSLRDLGDTGELFF.

V gene TRBV7-2 combines with J gene TRBJ1-1, with D tentatively TRBD1 (5 bases). The CDR3 spans 15 residues. Trimming took 0 bases from V and 3 from J, leaving 11 bases between them. Looked up from germline, CDR1 is SGHTA and CDR2 is FQGNSA. This CDR3 reads CASSLAFTGDTEAFF. The CDR3 DNA sequence: TGTGCCAGCAGCTTAGCTTTTACAGGAGACACTGAAGCTTTCTTT.